These 24 T cell receptor beta chains originate from one sample sequenced in a study of beta chain features in type 1 diabetes. Expressed TCRB transcripts were sequenced because the entire RNA isolate underwent reverse transcription. Profiled with immunoSEQ multiplex PCR; TCRdb holds only in-frame clones, not every one. The sample has hundreds of thousands of clones, around 15% seen once. The antigens these receptors bind are not known. Study findings and constraints: Within each of all four CD4+ subsets, Type 1 diabetes patients had TCRB CDR3s that were moderately but significantly shorter.

Material for sequencing was naive CD4+ T cells from blood. All receptors come from a man between 18 and 35 years old with type 1 diabetes.

Points on this clone: The junction and the germline gene differ at one end; a read error may be behind it. Additional DNA sequences in this sample encode the identical CDR3. The rearrangement joins TRBV7-2 to TRBJ2-3; no clear D gene. This CDR3 has 12 residues. CDR1 SGHTA and CDR2 FQGNSA come from the germline V gene. CDR3 sequence: CASSLSRDTQYF. The CDR3 nucleotides are TGTGCCAGCAGCCTAAGCAGAGATACGCAGTATTTT.

The chain joins TRBV7-2 to TRBJ1-1; 7 bases agree with TRBD1. This CDR3 is 14 amino acids long. J gave up 7 bases and V 5 bases, and 10 bases lay outside the gene matches. Germline CDR1 and CDR2: SGHTA and FQGNSA. CDR3 nucleotides: TGTGCCAGCAGCCCACAGGGGTCCCGGGGTGAAGCTTTCTTT. Its protein is CASSPQGSRGEAFF.

The chain employs TRBV19 and TRBJ1-2; unclear D gene. The CDR3 length is 14 residues. Germline CDR1 LNHDA, CDR2 SQIVND (reference sequence). V was shortened by 8 bases and J by 1 base, with 14 bases between the two germline ends. The CDR3 sequence: CASGRPDFNYGYTF. The CDR3 DNA reads TGTGCCAGTGGGAGACCGGACTTTAACTATGGCTACACCTTC.

The chain joins TRBV5-1 to TRBJ2-2; the D gene is possibly TRBD1 (5 bases). Trimming stripped 7 bases from V and 0 bases from J, with 10 bases between. CDR1 SGHRS and CDR2 YFSETQ come from the germline V gene. This CDR3 region has 14 residues. In nucleotides, the CDR3 is TGCGCCAGCCGCGAGACAGCGAACACCGGGGAGCTGTTTTTT. This translates into CASRETANTGELFF.

This clone was counted only a few times. This chain joins TRBV9 and TRBJ2-2; D is perhaps TRBD1 (5 bases). Trimming removed 3 bases at V and 3 bases at J, with 15 bases between. This CDR3 is built from 16 residues. Germline values: CDR1 SGDLS, CDR2 YYNGEE. CDR3: CASSGQGNQYTGELFF. DNA for the CDR3: TGTGCCAGCAGCGGTCAGGGAAATCAGTACACCGGGGAGCTGTTTTTT.

The rearrangement links TRBV4-2 to TRBJ2-1; possible D gene TRBD2, 7 bases. The CDR3 covers 16 residues. The V gene's germline CDR1 is LGHNA and CDR2 YNFKEQ. The V end was cut by 4 bases, the J end by 7 bases, with 20 bases between. This chain's CDR3 is CASSPLSGGLVNEQFF. CDR3 nucleotide sequence: TGTGCCAGCAGCCCACTATCCGGGGGGCTGGTAAATGAGCAGTTCTTC.

V and J are TRBV11-2 and TRBJ2-3; 13 positions match TRBD2. The ends lost 5 bases at V and 3 bases at J; junction bases unmatched: 5. This CDR3 has 16 residues. In germline, CDR1 is SGHAT, CDR2 FQNNGV. CDR3 loop: CASSPGLAGVTDTQYF. The CDR3 DNA reads TGTGCCAGCAGCCCCGGACTAGCGGGAGTGACAGATACGCAGTATTTT.

This clone was picked up a small number of times. This chain uses TRBV25-1 with TRBJ2-3, with 10 bases identical to TRBD2. V gave up 5 bases and J gave up 4 bases; unmatched junction bases: 6. The CDR3 spans 15 residues. CDR1 and CDR2 (germline): MGHDK, SYGVNS. CDR3 nucleotide sequence: TGTGCCAGCAGTCGGACTAGCGGTAAATCAGATACGCAGTATTTT. Translating it yields CASSRTSGKSDTQYF.

The V call is TRBV10-3, the J call TRBJ2-3; D call uncertain. The CDR3 is made up of 14 amino acids. Deletions cut 6 bases from V and 1 base from J, with 11 bases between. CDR1 and CDR2 (germline): ENHRY, SYGVKD. Here the CDR3 reads CAIRVRLGTDTQYF. In nucleotides, the CDR3 is TGTGCCATCAGGGTCCGTTTGGGCACAGATACGCAGTATTTT.

V gene TRBV21-1 combines with J gene TRBJ1-3. TRBV21-1 is a listed pseudogene. CDR3 size: 16 residues. CDR3 DNA sequence: TGTGCCAGCAGCAATTCCGTAATCAACTCTGGAAACACCATATATTTT. Translated, it gives CASSNSVINSGNTIYF.

This clone turned up a few times. The rearrangement joins TRBV29-1 to TRBJ2-4; D gene uncertain. This CDR3 is built from 14 residues. Germline V gene lookup returns CDR1 SQVTM and CDR2 ANQGSEA. V was cut by 4 bases and J by 3 bases, with 13 bases left in between. CDR3 region: CSVGSGRSKNIQYF. CDR3 in DNA: TGCAGCGTTGGCTCGGGTAGGAGCAAAAACATTCAGTACTTC. The variable domain in full, completed from reference TRBV29-1 and TRBJ2-4, reads SAVISQKPSRDICQRGTSLTIQCQVDSQVTMMFWYRQQPGQSLTLIATANQGSEATYESGFVIDKFPISRPNLTFSTLTVSNMSPEDSSIYLCSVGSGRSKNIQYFGAGTRLSVL.

This clone appeared a few times. The genes are TRBV11-2 and TRBJ2-1; the D is unclear. The CDR3 runs to 14 residues. V was shortened by 5 bases and J by 8 bases, with 16 bases between the two germline ends. Germline-derived CDR1 and CDR2 are SGHAT and FQNNGV. This CDR3 reads CASSPPAIRDEQFF. The CDR3 coding sequence is TGTGCCAGCAGCCCCCCAGCGATAAGGGATGAGCAGTTCTTC. Looking up the rest from reference TRBV11-2 and TRBJ2-1 gives the full variable domain: EAGVAQSPRYKIIEKRQSVAFWCNPISGHATLYWYQQILGQGPKLLIQFQNNGVVDDSQLPKDRFSAERLKGVDSTLKIQPAKLEDSAVYLCASSPPAIRDEQFFGPGTRLTVL.

The chain employs TRBV30 and TRBJ1-5, with 10 bases aligning to TRBD1. Trimming removed 2 bases from V and 3 bases from J; junction bases left unmatched: 7. Germline CDR1 and CDR2: GTSNPN and SVGIG (reference sequence). There are 16 residues in the CDR3. CDR3: CAWSKGQGSSNQPQHF. The CDR3 DNA reads as TGTGCCTGGAGTAAGGGACAGGGGTCCTCCAATCAGCCCCAGCATTTT.

The chain combines TRBV6-5 with TRBJ2-2; 8 bases line up with TRBD2. Germline lookup yields CDR1 MNHEY and CDR2 SVGAGI. The CDR3 loop spans 15 amino acids. The junction had 8 bases not matched to a gene; V was cut back by 6 bases and J by 5 bases. CDR3 amino acids: CASRPGTRLTGELFF. CDR3 in DNA: TGTGCCAGCAGGCCCGGGACTAGATTAACCGGGGAGCTGTTTTTT.

This sequence joins TRBV5-6 and TRBJ1-5; 8 positions agree with TRBD1. Looked up from germline, CDR1 is SGHDT and CDR2 is YYEEEE. The junction had 4 bases not matched to a gene; V was cut back by 3 bases and J by 2 bases. CDR3 length: 15 amino acids. CDR3 in DNA: TGTGCCAGCAGCTCGGCGGGACAGGGCAATCAGCCCCAGCATTTT. It translates to CASSSAGQGNQPQHF.

V and J are TRBV4-1 and TRBJ2-6, with a weak D call TRBD1 (5 bases). The length of the CDR3 is 16 residues. V was pared by 4 bases and J by 4 bases, with 14 bases between. Per germline, CDR1 MGHRA and CDR2 YSYEKL. Here the CDR3 reads CASSPTRVFGANVLTF. CDR3 DNA sequence: TGCGCCAGCAGCCCGACCAGGGTATTCGGGGCCAACGTCCTGACTTTC.

This clone was seen just once. V is TRBV9 and J is TRBJ1-2, with 7 bases lining up with TRBD1. Germline CDR1 SGDLS, CDR2 YYNGEE. V shed 4 bases, J shed 6 bases, and the junction held 9 bases outside the gene matches. CDR3 size: 14 residues. The CDR3 here is CASSMTGKFDGYTF. In DNA form, the CDR3 reads TGTGCCAGCAGCATGACAGGGAAATTCGATGGCTACACCTTC.

This chain connects TRBV9 to TRBJ1-2; 7 bases align to TRBD1. The CDR3 covers 16 residues. Trimming removed 1 base from V and 3 bases from J; junction bases left unmatched: 9. Germline values: CDR1 SGDLS, CDR2 YYNGEE. This CDR3 reads CASSVSPSTGHYGYTF. As DNA, the CDR3 is TGTGCCAGCAGCGTAAGCCCCTCGACAGGGCACTATGGCTACACCTTC.

The V call is TRBV5-1, the J call TRBJ2-2, with 7 bases fitting TRBD1. Trimming removed 1 base from V and 7 bases from J; junction bases left unmatched: 7. The CDR3 consists of 15 residues. Germline V gene lookup returns CDR1 SGHRS and CDR2 YFSETQ. The CDR3 is CASSLFDRENGELFF. The DNA of the CDR3 is TGCGCCAGCAGCTTGTTTGACAGGGAAAACGGGGAGCTGTTTTTT.

The V call is TRBV10-1, the J call TRBJ2-5; no definite D call. V shed 3 bases and J shed 5 bases, with 7 bases lying between them. Germline V CDR1 and CDR2: WNHNN, SYGVQD (reference sequence). This CDR3 spans 12 amino acids. The CDR3, as DNA: TGCGCCAGCAGTGAAGGGTGGGAGACCCAGTACTTC. Amino acids: CASSEGWETQYF.

CDR3 protein: CASSLGAAGTNEQFF. The CDR3 region has the DNA TGCGCCAGCAGCTTGGGCGCGGCAGGGACCAATGAGCAGTTCTTC. V gene TRBV5-1 combines with J gene TRBJ2-1; the D gene could be TRBD1 or TRBD2 (5 bases each). V lost 0 bases to trimming and J lost 6 bases, with 13 bases between them. Germline CDR1 reads SGHRS; CDR2 reads YFSETQ. This CDR3 contains 15 residues.

The chain combines TRBV28 with TRBJ2-1; D gene ambiguous. CDR3 length: 13 residues. The V and J ends lost 5 bases and 4 bases respectively, with 9 bases between them. Germline loops: CDR1 MDHEN, CDR2 SYDVKM. Written as DNA, the CDR3 is TGTGCCAGCAGTACCGGGTCTTACAATGAGCAGTTCTTC. Its translation: CASSTGSYNEQFF.

This CDR3 reads CASSVHSNTEAFF. CDR3 bases: TGTGCCAGCAGCGTTCACTCGAACACTGAAGCTTTCTTT. This chain uses TRBV9 with TRBJ1-1; D is unresolved. This CDR3 has 13 residues. The germline V gene encodes CDR1 SGDLS and CDR2 YYNGEE. Trimming cost V 2 bases and J 1 base, with 6 bases left between them.

This clone has just a few counts. The rearrangement links TRBV5-1 to TRBJ1-1, with D perhaps TRBD1 (6 bases). Trimming stripped 4 bases from V and 2 bases from J, with 12 bases between. The CDR3 consists of 14 residues. The germline CDR1 and CDR2 sequences are SGHRS and YFSETQ. The CDR3 DNA is TGCGCCAGCAGCCCGGACAGCCTCAACACTGAAGCTTTCTTT. Amino acids: CASSPDSLNTEAFF. The entire variable domain, with the rest obtained from reference TRBV5-1 and TRBJ1-1, is as follows: KAGVTQTPRYLIKTRGQQVTLSCSPISGHRSVSWYQQTPGQGLQFLFEYFSETQRNKGNFPGRFSGRQFSNSRSEMNVSTLELGDSALYLCASSPDSLNTEAFFGQGTRLTVV.